The entry below gives a single TCR beta chain sequence along with its context. An amount of RNA that ranged from about 0.45 to 1 ug was reverse transcribed with random hexamers. Amplification of TCR beta CDR3 was carried out by immunoSEQ multiplex PCR, which covered 54 Vbeta and 13 Jbeta segments. Using its own MiXCR run on the immunoSEQ multiplex PCR reads, TCRdb lists one record per CDR3 protein. The table shows around 220,000 distinct CDR3 sequences, with around 90% occurring only once. Germline V lookup: CDR1 LGHNA, CDR2 YNFKEQ. The CDR3 loop spans 12 amino acids. Sequencing targeted TCR beta in T cells from blood (CD8+ and CD4+). It was treatment-naive patients with stable or active relapsing-remitting disease who made up the multiple sclerosis controls. Negative isolation was applied to CD8+ and CD4+ T cells, and FACS enrichment was applied to TEMRA cells. These data belong to a study of CD8 T cells in Susac syndrome.

The chain uses TRBV4-2 and TRBJ2-3; D is ambiguous. Sequenced material: CD8+ T cells from PBMCs. The sequence derives from a human donor with multiple sclerosis. The CDR3: CAVEDGTDTQYF. The CDR3 region has the DNA TGTGCAGTAGAGGACGGCACAGATACGCAGTATTTT.